Here is one T cell receptor (beta chain) with its context. These data originate in a study of blood T cell repertoires in COVID-19. Overall study context: Both acute and convalescent COVID-19 samples were obtained from the United States, Italy and Spain. PBMCs, B-cell-depleted T cells, or T cells were the source of the cDNA or gDNA that made up the material.

Original methodology: Amplification of reference gene primers provided the estimated nucleated cell counts. Sequencing was performed with immunoSEQ multiplex PCR; in TCRdb, only in-frame clones are kept and a portion is missing. V, J and clone size are those of that table, while D and trimming were read from the DNA. The sample shows tens of thousands of clones, 90% to 95% of them seen only once. Germline V gene data show CDR1 as SGHRS and CDR2 as YFSETQ. Trimming removed 3 bases at V and 2 bases at J, with 15 bases between. CDR3 length equals 15 residues. The chain employs TRBV5-1 and TRBJ2-7; possible D gene TRBD1, 6 bases. Sequencing was done on a sample of peripheral blood. This receptor was taken from a man between 45 and 60 years old with acute or convalescent COVID-19. The CDR3 DNA is TGCGCCAGCAGCTCTTCGGACAGAGCCACCTACGAGCAGTACTTC. Amino acids: CASSSSDRATYEQYF.